Below, 18 T cell receptor beta chains from the same sample are listed, as sequenced in a study of T cells expressing NK-cell markers. One entry per CDR3 protein, without DNA, is what TCRdb gives after re-calling the 5' RACE reads. The data show roughly 430,000 distinct CDR3 sequences, and the top ten clones hold 7.3%. The material sequenced was blood T cells: a sorted CD56 or NKG2C T cell subset, CD4+ or CD8+ T cells, or bulk PBMC T cells (not recorded which). Receptors originate from a woman aged 18-70 years in good health.

The V and J genes are TRBV29-1 and TRBJ1-1; TCRdb proposes TRBD1, but this gene call is untestable without DNA. CDR3 length: 12 residues. Germline V gives CDR1 SQVTM, CDR2 ANQGSEA. The chain's CDR3 is CSVEDSGPEAFF.

This chain's CDR3 is CASSSPGEGVYGYTF. The chain combines TRBV12-3 or TRBV12-4 with TRBJ1-2; TCRdb reports TRBD1, a call that lacks DNA to check it against. This CDR3 region has 15 residues.

The J gene is TRBJ2-5, the V gene TRBV29-1; lacking DNA, the TRBD1 call made by TCRdb goes unchecked. The CDR3 loop spans 14 amino acids. Germline lookup yields CDR1 SQVTM and CDR2 ANQGSEA. This CDR3 is CSVEGTVFKETQYF.

CDR3 amino acids: CASSGKTYNEQFF. The chain joins TRBV6-2 or TRBV6-3 to TRBJ2-1; without DNA, the TCRdb call of TRBD1 cannot be checked. CDR3 size: 13 residues. CDR1 MNHEY and CDR2 SVGEGT come from the germline V gene.

The CDR3 spells CASSQDFGLAGTFYNEQFF. The chain joins TRBV4-2 to TRBJ2-1; the D call from TCRdb, TRBD2, cannot be confirmed without DNA. CDR3 length: 19 amino acids. Germline V CDR1 and CDR2: LGHNA, YNFKEQ.

This CDR3 is CASSLPTTGMNTEAFF. The chain employs TRBV11-2 and TRBJ1-1; the D call from TCRdb, TRBD1, cannot be confirmed without DNA. The germline CDR1 and CDR2 sequences are SGHAT and FQNNGV. This CDR3 has 16 amino acids.

This rearrangement joins TRBV20-1 to TRBJ1-3; TCRdb outputs TRBD1, but without DNA this stays unchecked. The CDR3 has 15 residues. Germline V gene lookup returns CDR1 DFQATT and CDR2 SNEGSKA (reference sequence). CDR3 region: CSARLTRGLGNTIYF.

The V and J genes are TRBV27 and TRBJ1-2. The CDR3 consists of 16 residues. In germline, CDR1 is MNHEY, CDR2 SMNVEV (reference sequence). CDR3 protein: CASSPRSGPTNYGYTF.

V is TRBV12-3 or TRBV12-4 and J is TRBJ1-5; TCRdb's D call of TRBD1 is untestable without DNA. The CDR3 runs to 13 residues. CDR3 sequence: CASSLLGGKPQHF.

The rearrangement links TRBV11-2 to TRBJ1-1. CDR1 and CDR2 (germline): SGHAT, FQNNGV. The CDR3 extends over 14 amino acids. This CDR3 is CASSPSYGNTEAFF.

The CDR3 sequence: CASSFTRQSSYNEQFF. V gene TRBV28 combines with J gene TRBJ2-1. Germline CDR1 MDHEN, CDR2 SYDVKM. The CDR3 consists of 16 residues.

The J gene is TRBJ2-1, the V gene TRBV25-1. The CDR3 loop spans 16 amino acids. Germline V gene lookup returns CDR1 MGHDK and CDR2 SYGVNS. This CDR3 is CASSLGIAHPINEQFF.

This rearrangement joins TRBV12-3 or TRBV12-4 to TRBJ1-1. The CDR3 has 12 residues. The CDR3 protein is CASSFGESEAFF.

The chain couples TRBV28 to TRBJ2-7. CDR1 is MDHEN and CDR2 is SYDVKM in the germline V gene. The CDR3 has 12 amino acids. CDR3 amino acids: CASSLAKIEQYF.

V is TRBV29-1 and J is TRBJ2-1; the TCRdb call, TRBD2, lacks DNA for checking. CDR3 size: 16 residues. Germline CDR1 SQVTM, CDR2 ANQGSEA. This chain's CDR3 is CSVGRGTSGTYNEQFF.

V is TRBV19 and J is TRBJ2-3; TCRdb selects TRBD2, and the lack of DNA leaves this call unchecked. CDR1 and CDR2 from the germline V gene are LNHDA and SQIVND (reference sequence). This CDR3 is built from 14 residues. The CDR3 loop is CASNPGLAGDTQYF.

The rearrangement joins TRBV21-1 to TRBJ1-5. TRBV21-1 is a recognized pseudogene. The length of the CDR3 is 14 residues. CDR3 loop: CASSLGRANQPQHF.

V gene TRBV11-2 combines with J gene TRBJ1-1; lacking DNA, the TRBD1 call made by TCRdb goes unchecked. CDR3 length: 14 amino acids. Germline CDR1 reads SGHAT; CDR2 reads FQNNGV. The CDR3 here is CASSLGQGILRAFF.